This T cell receptor (beta chain) comes out of a study of blood T cells in healthy people across ages. Regarding the study as a whole: One million T cells yielded diversity estimates that were considered underestimates. Age advanced and TCR beta diversity per million T cells fell, roughly linearly.

For this clonotype: Its antigen is unknown.

Alongside a J-beta primer mix, a sample-barcoded 5' primer served in a second PCR lasting roughly 7 to 12 cycles. A single record per CDR3 protein comes from TCRdb applying MiXCR to the 5' RACE reads. The sample includes roughly 2 million distinct CDR3 sequences, about 50% of them seen just once. Per the germline V gene, CDR1 is SGHDT and CDR2 is YYEEEE. CDR3 length: 14 amino acids. Each sample yielded at least 6 million isolated PBMCs. Sample: blood. The chain recombines TRBV5-6 with TRBJ2-5; D possibly matches TRBD1 or TRBD2 (6 bases each). The J call is uncertain, as TRBJ2-7 better fits the DNA end. This TCR derives from a woman aged 40 to 50 in good health. The CDR3 spells CASSLKGGSNEQYF. The CDR3, as DNA: TGTGCCAGCAGCTTGAAGGGGGGATCGAACGAGCAGTACTTC.